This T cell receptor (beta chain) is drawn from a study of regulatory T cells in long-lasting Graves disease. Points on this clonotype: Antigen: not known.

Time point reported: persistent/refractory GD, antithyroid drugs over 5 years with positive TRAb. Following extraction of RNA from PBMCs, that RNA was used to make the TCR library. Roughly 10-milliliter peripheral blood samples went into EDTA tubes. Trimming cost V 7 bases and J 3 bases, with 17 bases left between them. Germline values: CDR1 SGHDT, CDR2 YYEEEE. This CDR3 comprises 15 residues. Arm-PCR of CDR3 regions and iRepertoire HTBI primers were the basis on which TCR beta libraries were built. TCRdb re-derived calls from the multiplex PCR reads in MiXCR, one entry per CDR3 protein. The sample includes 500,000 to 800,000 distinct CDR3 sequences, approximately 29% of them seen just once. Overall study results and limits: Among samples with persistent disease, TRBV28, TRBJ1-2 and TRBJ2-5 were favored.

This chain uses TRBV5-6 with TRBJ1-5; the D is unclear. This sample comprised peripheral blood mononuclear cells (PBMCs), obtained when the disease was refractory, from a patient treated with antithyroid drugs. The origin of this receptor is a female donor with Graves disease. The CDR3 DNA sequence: TGTGCCAGCCAGGTGGCGGGCGTCCACAATCAGCCCCAGCATTTT. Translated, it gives CASQVAGVHNQPQHF.